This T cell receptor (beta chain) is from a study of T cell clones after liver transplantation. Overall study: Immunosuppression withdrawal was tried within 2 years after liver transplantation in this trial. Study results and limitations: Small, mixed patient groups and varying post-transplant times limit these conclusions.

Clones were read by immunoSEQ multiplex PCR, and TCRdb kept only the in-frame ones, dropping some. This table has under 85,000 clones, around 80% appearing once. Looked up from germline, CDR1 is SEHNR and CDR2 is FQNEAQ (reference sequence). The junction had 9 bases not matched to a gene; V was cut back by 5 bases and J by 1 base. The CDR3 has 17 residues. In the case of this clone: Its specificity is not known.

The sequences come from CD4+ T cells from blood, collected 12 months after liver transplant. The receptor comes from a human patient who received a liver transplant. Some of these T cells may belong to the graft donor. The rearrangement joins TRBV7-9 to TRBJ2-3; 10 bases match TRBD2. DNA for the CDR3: TGTGCCAGCAGCCTCACCCTAGCGGGAGCCGGCACAGATACGCAGTATTTT. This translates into CASSLTLAGAGTDTQYF.